This T cell receptor (beta chain) derives from a study of cytotoxic CD8 clonotypes in ibrutinib-treated CLL. Study as a whole: Responses: approximately 25 partial, 2 complete; after median approximately 70 months, around 14 stayed remitted, roughly 12 progressed.

Depth targeted 1 in 200,000 to 1 in 1 million T cells, averaging approximately 9.9x coverage per clonotype. Generated by immunoSEQ multiplex PCR, the TCRdb table keeps only in-frame clones and is missing some. The data hold over 75,000 clones, with approximately 82% observed a single time. A note on this clone: As yet, its antigen is unknown.

General observations from the study: Public clonotypes were seen rarely and were contracted or stable on treatment. Against age-matched healthy donors, baseline clonality ran higher and tracked circulating CD8+ T-cell counts.

Sequenced here: PBMCs, sampled after 12 months of ibrutinib treatment. The receptor was isolated from a human donor with chronic lymphocytic leukemia.

The CDR3 here is CASSKESSENNYGYTF. The CDR3 DNA reads TGCGCCAGCAGCAAGGAGTCCTCCGAAAATAACTATGGCTACACCTTC. The chain combines TRBV5-1 with TRBJ1-2; D not resolved. Germline V CDR1 and CDR2: SGHRS, YFSETQ. The V and J ends lost 4 bases and 1 base respectively, with 17 bases between them. This CDR3 region has 16 residues.